The 14 T cell receptor beta chains below were found in one sample sequenced in a study of CD8 T cells in Susac syndrome. After extraction with the RNeasy kit, roughly 0.45 to 1 ug of the RNA was reverse transcribed using random hexamers. TCRdb re-called the immunoSEQ multiplex PCR reads with MiXCR, one entry per CDR3 protein. The data hold 95,000 to 150,000 distinct CDR3 sequences, with around 95% observed a single time. Material: CD8+ T cells from PBMCs. The receptors were gathered from a human donor with Susac syndrome.

The chain employs TRBV10-2 and TRBJ1-2; D unclear. The length of the CDR3 is 13 residues. Trimming took off 0 bases at V and 2 bases at J, with 4 bases between the two ends. Germline CDR1 and CDR2: WSHSY and SAAADI. CDR3 sequence reads: CASSESENYGYTF. The CDR3 coding sequence is TGCGCCAGCAGTGAGTCAGAGAACTATGGCTACACCTTC.

V gene TRBV4-2 combines with J gene TRBJ2-2; 10 bases fit TRBD2. This CDR3 is built from 16 residues. V lost 0 bases and J lost 7; bases outside the gene matches: 5. Germline values: CDR1 LGHNA, CDR2 YNFKEQ. Here the CDR3 DNA reads TGTGCCAGCAGCCAAGAGAGCGGGGGGGCTAACGGGGAGCTGTTTTTT. This codes for CASSQESGGANGELFF.

This chain joins TRBV5-8 and TRBJ2-5; D ambiguous. Between the trimmed V and J ends, which lost 0 bases and 4 bases, there was a span of 10 bases. This CDR3 region has 14 residues. Germline V lookup: CDR1 SGHTS, CDR2 YDEGEE. CDR3 DNA: TGTGCCAGCAGCTTGGATTCGGATCTAGAGACCCAGTACTTC. It codes for CASSLDSDLETQYF.

V usage is TRBV30 and J usage is TRBJ2-2, with a possible D match to TRBD1 (5 bases). Deletions cut 7 bases from V and 5 bases from J, with 8 bases between. The germline V gene encodes CDR1 GTSNPN and CDR2 SVGIG (reference sequence). The CDR3 loop spans 11 amino acids. CDR3 protein: CALQETGELFF. The CDR3 bases are TGTGCCTTACAGGAGACCGGGGAGCTGTTTTTT.

The rearrangement uses TRBV20-1 and TRBJ1-2; D is possibly TRBD1 (5 bases). V was cut by 5 bases and J by 5 bases, with 18 bases left in between. Per the germline V gene, CDR1 is DFQATT and CDR2 is SNEGSKA (reference sequence). This CDR3 comprises 14 residues. The CDR3 DNA reads TGCAGTGCTCCGGCGGGGGTAGACGGGTATGGCTACACCTTC. Translated: CSAPAGVDGYGYTF.

V gene TRBV4-1 combines with J gene TRBJ1-3; the D gene is possibly TRBD1 (5 bases). Per the germline V gene, CDR1 is MGHRA and CDR2 is YSYEKL. Trimming removed 2 bases from V and 4 bases from J, with 18 bases in between. The CDR3 length is 17 residues. Here the CDR3 reads CASSQPRDGAAGNTIYF. In nucleotides, the CDR3 is TGCGCCAGCAGCCAACCTCGGGACGGTGCCGCCGGAAACACCATATATTTT.

In this sample, this clonotype turned up once. The chain has TRBV7-9 and TRBJ1-2; D call uncertain. The CDR3 spans 13 residues. Looked up from germline, CDR1 is SEHNR and CDR2 is FQNEAQ (reference sequence). V lost 7 bases and J 6 bases, leaving 15 bases between the germline ends. The CDR3 loop is CASTTQWADGYTF. The CDR3 DNA sequence: TGTGCCAGCACTACTCAATGGGCCGATGGCTACACCTTC. Drawing the rest from reference TRBV7-9 and TRBJ1-2, the complete variable domain is DTGVSQNPRHKITKRGQNVTFRCDPISEHNRLYWYRQTLGQGPEFLTYFQNEAQLEKSRLLSDRFSAERPKGSFSTLEIQRTEQGDSAMYLCASTTQWADGYTFGSGTRLTVV.

The rearrangement joins TRBV5-6 to TRBJ2-7, with D perhaps TRBD2 (6 bases). Germline assignment: CDR1 SGHDT and CDR2 YYEEEE. CDR3 length: 17 amino acids. Trimming shortened V by 3 bases and J by 6 bases, and 25 bases separated the two germline ends. The CDR3 region is CASSSPMTRGTAAEQYF. CDR3 DNA: TGTGCCAGCAGCTCTCCGATGACTAGGGGAACGGCCGCCGAGCAGTACTTC.

CDR3 amino acids: CASSPVTGYGEAFF. The DNA for the CDR3 is TGTGCCAGCAGCCCCGTTACAGGGTACGGTGAAGCTTTCTTT. This chain joins TRBV3-1 and TRBJ1-1, with D possibly being TRBD1 (6 bases). Between the trimmed V and J ends, which lost 4 bases and 7 bases, there was a span of 16 bases. The CDR3 length is 14 residues. CDR1 and CDR2 from the germline V gene are LGHDT and YNNKEL (reference sequence).

This clonotype was detected once. The V and J genes are TRBV11-2 and TRBJ1-1; D unclear. The germline CDR1 and CDR2 sequences are SGHAT and FQNNGV. The ends were cut back, 3 bases at V and 2 bases at J, with 13 bases in the middle. The CDR3 has 15 residues. CDR3 nucleotides: TGTGCCAGCAGCTTTAGCCGGGTCTCTAACACTGAAGCTTTCTTT. It encodes CASSFSRVSNTEAFF.

This clonotype was found once. The CDR3 region has the DNA TGTGCCACCAGCAGAGAGTTGAGTCAGCCCCAGCATTTT. This gives the protein CATSRELSQPQHF. The chain couples TRBV15 to TRBJ1-5; D gene unclear. Trimming removed 0 bases from V and 6 bases from J, with 6 bases in between. Germline V gene data show CDR1 as LNHNV and CDR2 as YYDKDF (reference sequence). The CDR3 totals 13 residues. Drawing the rest from reference TRBV15 and TRBJ1-5, the complete variable domain is DAMVIQNPRYQVTQFGKPVTLSCSQTLNHNVMYWYQQKSSQAPKLLFHYYDKDFNNEADTPDNFQSRRPNTSFCFLDIRSPGLGDTAMYLCATSRELSQPQHFGDGTRLSIL.

The V gene is TRBV7-3, the J gene TRBJ2-3, with 10 positions matching TRBD1. This CDR3 has 14 amino acids. Germline lookup yields CDR1 SGHTA and CDR2 FQGTGA. V trimming: 5 bases; J trimming: 4 bases; junction bases outside the gene matches: 3. The CDR3 nucleotides read TGTGCCAGCAGCATGACAGGGGGCGCAGATACGCAGTATTTT. Its translation: CASSMTGGADTQYF.

The sample holds one count of this clonotype. The gene calls are TRBV20-1 and TRBJ2-3, with a possible D match to TRBD2 (6 bases). The CDR3 covers 17 residues. V shed 0 bases and J shed 2 bases, with 18 bases lying between them. Germline CDR1 is DFQATT and CDR2 is SNEGSKA (reference sequence). The CDR3 here is CSARDGGTPWDTDTQYF. In DNA form, the CDR3 reads TGCAGTGCTAGAGATGGGGGGACCCCTTGGGACACAGATACGCAGTATTTT.

The genes are TRBV10-3 and TRBJ2-7, with a possible D match to TRBD1 (6 bases). V lost 3 bases to trimming and J lost 1 base, with 10 bases between them. The CDR3 loop spans 14 amino acids. The germline gives CDR1 ENHRY, CDR2 SYGVKD. CDR3 sequence reads: CAISEQGLSYEQYF. CDR3 coding DNA: TGTGCCATCAGTGAACAGGGCCTTTCCTACGAGCAGTACTTC.